The clone carrying this T cell receptor (beta chain) was counted between two and nine times. TCRdb independently ran MiXCR on the 5' RACE reads; one entry per CDR3 protein. The repertoire includes approximately 890,000 distinct CDR3 sequences, around an eighth of them detected once, and around 1.6% sits in the top ten. This sample was included in a study of identical twins. This same sample was also part of a study on yellow fever vaccine responses in identical twins.

This clonotype was sampled from a young woman in good health. Sequenced sample: PBMCs.

The DNA for the CDR3 is TGTGCCAGCAGCCGAAGAGGGAAAAACATTCAGTACTTC. Encoded protein: CASSRRGKNIQYF. The chain joins TRBV13 to TRBJ2-4; the D gene is possibly TRBD2 (5 bases). Trimming shortened V by 5 bases and J by 4 bases, and 9 bases separated the two germline ends. The CDR3 sequence is 13 residues long. CDR1 is PRHDT, CDR2 FYEKMQ, per germline (reference sequence).